The rows below give T cell receptor beta chains drawn from one sample of a study of T cells in Graves' hyperthyroidism and ophthalmopathy. TCRdb itself ran the multiplex PCR reads through MiXCR, one entry per CDR3 protein. The sample consists of roughly 570,000 distinct CDR3 sequences, around 16% of them appearing once. Sequencing used blood. These receptors originate from a woman aged 30 to 39 with Graves' hyperthyroidism. The CDR3 runs from the conserved cysteine through the conserved F or W. The D gene is left open where the match is weak. Clone sizes are given selectively: once, few, many, or a class where the clone is expanded.

d_gene: TRBD2
abundance: many
v_gene: TRBV28
j_gene: TRBJ2-5
CDR3aa: CASSLIRGRALETQYF
CDR3nt: TGTGCCAGCAGTTTAATCCGTGGGAGGGCCCTAGAGACCCAGTACTTC

d_gene: TRBD2
abundance: -
v_gene: TRBV7-6
j_gene: TRBJ2-1
CDR3aa: CASSLAGGLAGGNEQFF
CDR3nt: TGTGCCAGCAGCTTAGCTGGCGGGCTAGCGGGAGGCAATGAGCAGTTCTTC

d_gene: -
abundance: many
v_gene: TRBV5-1
j_gene: TRBJ2-3
CDR3aa: CASSPGEARTDTQYF
CDR3nt: TGCGCCAGCAGCCCCGGCGAGGCTCGCACAGATACGCAGTATTTT

d_gene: TRBD2
abundance: few
v_gene: TRBV2
j_gene: TRBJ2-7
CDR3aa: CASRPPGLVSYEQYF
CDR3nt: TGTGCCAGCAGACCCCCGGGACTAGTAAGTTACGAGCAGTACTTC

d_gene: TRBD2
abundance: many
v_gene: TRBV2
j_gene: TRBJ2-1
CDR3aa: CASSRWPSGSSSYNEQFF
CDR3nt: TGTGCCAGCAGTCGGTGGCCTAGCGGGAGCTCGTCCTACAATGAGCAGTTCTTC

d_gene: TRBD2
abundance: few
v_gene: TRBV6-2/TRBV6-3
j_gene: TRBJ2-2
CDR3aa: CASSWTSGRAAGELFF
CDR3nt: TGTGCCAGCAGTTGGACTAGCGGGAGGGCCGCCGGGGAGCTGTTTTTT

d_gene: TRBD2
abundance: few
v_gene: TRBV4-2
j_gene: TRBJ2-1
CDR3aa: CASSQVAGYNEQFF
CDR3nt: TGTGCCAGCAGCCAGGTAGCGGGCTACAATGAGCAGTTCTTC

d_gene: TRBD1
abundance: many
v_gene: TRBV28
j_gene: TRBJ1-5
CDR3aa: CASSYRGGNQPQHF
CDR3nt: TGTGCCAGCAGTTACAGGGGCGGCAATCAGCCCCAGCATTTT

d_gene: TRBD2
abundance: many
v_gene: TRBV10-3
j_gene: TRBJ2-7
CDR3aa: CAISESPSGVLSSYEQYF
CDR3nt: TGTGCCATCAGTGAGTCGCCTAGCGGGGTCCTAAGCTCCTACGAGCAGTACTTC

d_gene: -
abundance: many
v_gene: TRBV12-3/TRBV12-4
j_gene: TRBJ2-2
CDR3aa: CATSLNRGTGELFF
CDR3nt: TGTGCCACCTCCCTAAACCGGGGCACCGGGGAGCTGTTTTTT

d_gene: TRBD1
abundance: once
v_gene: TRBV6-2/TRBV6-3
j_gene: TRBJ1-3
CDR3aa: CASSYATGASSGNTIYF
CDR3nt: TGTGCCAGCAGTTACGCCACAGGGGCTAGCTCTGGAAACACCATATATTTT

d_gene: TRBD1
abundance: -
v_gene: TRBV5-1
j_gene: TRBJ2-1
CDR3aa: CASSLGDREIVSEQFF
CDR3nt: TGCGCCAGCAGCTTGGGGGACAGGGAGATAGTAAGTGAGCAGTTCTTC

d_gene: TRBD2
abundance: many
v_gene: TRBV12-3/TRBV12-4
j_gene: TRBJ2-3
CDR3aa: CASSAGLADSTDTQYF
CDR3nt: TGTGCCAGCAGTGCGGGACTAGCGGACAGCACAGATACGCAGTATTTT